A selection of T cell receptor beta chains follows, all from one sample in a study of cytomegalovirus exposure and HLA in healthy donors. Clones were sequenced by immunoSEQ multiplex PCR, and TCRdb holds only the in-frame ones, with some missing. The sample lists 60,000 to 65,000 clones, more than 70% occurring once. Sequencing used PBMCs. Receptors were obtained from a woman between 40 and 50 years old in good health and CMV-seropositive. Both conserved end residues are part of each CDR3. A D gene is named only where the DNA matches it firmly. Only some rows state a clone size, as once, few, many or a class for expanded clones.

v_call: TRBV10-1
j_call: TRBJ2-7
d_call: -
clone_size: -
cdr3_aa: CASSPDGGKVGYF
cdr3_nt: TGCGCCAGCAGTCCGGACGGAGGGAAAGTGGGGTACTTC

v_call: TRBV7-8
j_call: TRBJ2-7
d_call: TRBD1
clone_size: -
cdr3_aa: CASSLALGGGTGTYEQYF
cdr3_nt: TGTGCCAGCAGCTTAGCGCTTGGGGGGGGGACAGGGACCTACGAGCAGTACTTC

v_call: TRBV9
j_call: TRBJ2-1
d_call: TRBD2
clone_size: -
cdr3_aa: CASSAGAGYNEQFF
cdr3_nt: TGTGCCAGCAGCGCCGGAGCGGGGTACAATGAGCAGTTCTTC

v_call: TRBV30
j_call: TRBJ2-1
d_call: TRBD2
clone_size: -
cdr3_aa: CACQRWRGGSYNEQFF
cdr3_nt: TGTGCCTGCCAACGGTGGCGGGGGGGCTCCTACAATGAGCAGTTCTTC

v_call: TRBV7-9
j_call: TRBJ1-1
d_call: -
clone_size: -
cdr3_aa: CASSYRVETEAFF
cdr3_nt: TGTGCCAGCAGCTACAGGGTTGAGACTGAAGCTTTCTTT

v_call: TRBV7-7
j_call: TRBJ1-5
d_call: TRBD1
clone_size: -
cdr3_aa: CASSQATGGQGFRGNQPQHF
cdr3_nt: TGTGCCAGCAGCCAAGCCACCGGGGGACAGGGATTTAGGGGCAATCAGCCCCAGCATTTT

v_call: TRBV13
j_call: TRBJ2-1
d_call: TRBD1
clone_size: -
cdr3_aa: CASSLTLGTGGYNEQFF
cdr3_nt: TGTGCCAGCAGCTTGACCCTCGGGACAGGGGGGTACAATGAGCAGTTCTTC

v_call: TRBV6-1
j_call: TRBJ2-3
d_call: TRBD1
clone_size: -
cdr3_aa: CASRTGGGTDTQYF
cdr3_nt: TGTGCCAGCAGAACAGGGGGAGGCACAGATACGCAGTATTTT

v_call: TRBV29-1
j_call: TRBJ1-1
d_call: TRBD1
clone_size: -
cdr3_aa: CSVQLGTGGTEAFF
cdr3_nt: TGCAGCGTTCAACTGGGGACAGGGGGCACTGAAGCTTTCTTT

v_call: TRBV12-5
j_call: TRBJ2-3
d_call: TRBD1
clone_size: -
cdr3_aa: CASGGGQDGVDTQYF
cdr3_nt: TGTGCTAGTGGGGGGGGACAGGACGGGGTAGATACGCAGTATTTT

v_call: TRBV7-9
j_call: TRBJ2-7
d_call: -
clone_size: -
cdr3_aa: CASSPNEGRSYEQYF
cdr3_nt: TGTGCCAGCAGCCCCAATGAGGGTAGGTCCTACGAGCAGTACTTC

v_call: TRBV7-8
j_call: TRBJ1-2
d_call: TRBD1
clone_size: few
cdr3_aa: CASSASGGEGYTF
cdr3_nt: TGTGCCAGCAGCGCTTCAGGGGGCGAGGGCTACACCTTC

v_call: TRBV5-3
j_call: TRBJ1-2
d_call: TRBD1
clone_size: -
cdr3_aa: CARSRDIGTGRTF
cdr3_nt: TGTGCCAGAAGCCGGGACATTGGGACAGGTAGGACCTTC

v_call: TRBV6-5
j_call: TRBJ1-5
d_call: -
clone_size: -
cdr3_aa: CASSPTGLAQPQHF
cdr3_nt: TGTGCCAGCAGCCCAACGGGTCTAGCTCAGCCCCAGCATTTT

v_call: TRBV9
j_call: TRBJ2-1
d_call: TRBD2
clone_size: -
cdr3_aa: CASSARGDTYNEQFF
cdr3_nt: TGTGCCAGCAGCGCGCGGGGGGACACCTACAATGAGCAGTTCTTC

v_call: TRBV27
j_call: TRBJ2-7
d_call: -
clone_size: -
cdr3_aa: CASSKRGDSLPNEQYF
cdr3_nt: TGTGCCAGCTCCAAAAGGGGGGACAGCCTCCCCAACGAGCAGTACTTC

v_call: TRBV7-2
j_call: TRBJ2-2
d_call: -
clone_size: -
cdr3_aa: CASSSEPSGWAGELFF
cdr3_nt: TGTGCCAGCAGCTCTGAACCTAGTGGGTGGGCCGGGGAGCTGTTTTTT

v_call: TRBV10-3
j_call: TRBJ2-7
d_call: -
clone_size: -
cdr3_aa: CAIRTADSYEQYF
cdr3_nt: TGTGCCATCAGAACAGCCGACTCCTACGAGCAGTACTTC

v_call: TRBV19
j_call: TRBJ1-2
d_call: TRBD1
clone_size: -
cdr3_aa: CASSLLRTGTYGYTF
cdr3_nt: TGTGCCAGTAGTTTACTCAGGACAGGGACGTATGGCTACACCTTC

v_call: TRBV2
j_call: TRBJ2-1
d_call: TRBD2
clone_size: -
cdr3_aa: CASERGTNNEQFF
cdr3_nt: TGTGCCAGTGAGCGGGGGACCAACAATGAGCAGTTCTTC

v_call: TRBV7-9
j_call: TRBJ1-2
d_call: -
clone_size: -
cdr3_aa: CASPGLSGYTF
cdr3_nt: TGTGCCAGCCCGGGTCTCTCGGGCTACACCTTC

v_call: TRBV6-4
j_call: TRBJ2-1
d_call: TRBD2
clone_size: -
cdr3_aa: CASSEGTSEYNEQFF
cdr3_nt: TGTGCCAGCAGTGAGGGGACTAGCGAATACAATGAGCAGTTCTTC

v_call: TRBV6-5
j_call: TRBJ1-1
d_call: -
clone_size: -
cdr3_aa: CASSIDTANTEAFF
cdr3_nt: TGTGCCAGCAGTATTGACACGGCGAACACTGAAGCTTTCTTT

v_call: TRBV7-2
j_call: TRBJ1-2
d_call: -
clone_size: -
cdr3_aa: CASSLGQLRSEGYTF
cdr3_nt: TGTGCCAGCAGCTTAGGCCAATTGAGATCTGAGGGCTACACCTTC

v_call: TRBV15
j_call: TRBJ1-5
d_call: -
clone_size: -
cdr3_aa: CATFPEQAYSNQPQHF
cdr3_nt: TGTGCCACCTTCCCGGAACAGGCGTATAGCAATCAGCCCCAGCATTTT

v_call: TRBV11-2
j_call: TRBJ2-3
d_call: -
clone_size: -
cdr3_aa: CASSPGVSTDTQYF
cdr3_nt: TGTGCCAGCAGCCCCGGGGTTAGCACAGATACGCAGTATTTT

v_call: TRBV7-3
j_call: TRBJ2-1
d_call: -
clone_size: -
cdr3_aa: CASSAIVGSSYNEQFF
cdr3_nt: TGTGCCAGCAGCGCCATTGTGGGCAGCTCCTACAATGAGCAGTTCTTC

v_call: TRBV11-3
j_call: TRBJ2-7
d_call: -
clone_size: -
cdr3_aa: CASSSGIGGFDEQYF
cdr3_nt: TGTGCCAGCAGCTCCGGGATCGGGGGATTCGACGAGCAGTACTTC

v_call: TRBV14
j_call: TRBJ2-4
d_call: -
clone_size: -
cdr3_aa: CASSQGPGAKNIQYF
cdr3_nt: TGTGCCAGCAGCCAAGGGCCGGGGGCCAAAAACATTCAGTACTTC

v_call: TRBV27
j_call: TRBJ1-2
d_call: TRBD1
clone_size: -
cdr3_aa: CASSLSVTGSGYIF
cdr3_nt: TGTGCCAGCAGTTTATCGGTGACAGGGAGTGGCTACATCTTC

v_call: TRBV19
j_call: TRBJ2-6
d_call: TRBD2
clone_size: -
cdr3_aa: CASSPRLAGGSGANVLTF
cdr3_nt: TGTGCCAGTAGTCCCAGACTAGCGGGGGGCTCTGGGGCCAACGTCCTGACTTTC

v_call: TRBV10-2
j_call: TRBJ1-1
d_call: TRBD1
clone_size: -
cdr3_aa: CASTSGTGGNTEAFF
cdr3_nt: TGCGCCAGCACCTCCGGGACAGGGGGAAACACTGAAGCTTTCTTT

v_call: TRBV18
j_call: TRBJ2-2
d_call: -
clone_size: few
cdr3_aa: CASSPPAANTGELFF
cdr3_nt: TGTGCCAGCTCACCACCGGCGGCAAACACCGGGGAGCTGTTTTTT

v_call: TRBV19
j_call: TRBJ1-5
d_call: TRBD1
clone_size: few
cdr3_aa: CASYGQGGNQPQHF
cdr3_nt: TGTGCCAGCTATGGACAGGGAGGTAATCAGCCCCAGCATTTT

v_call: TRBV6-5
j_call: TRBJ1-2
d_call: -
clone_size: -
cdr3_aa: CASSYSPTGMGGYTF
cdr3_nt: TGTGCCAGCAGTTACTCCCCCACAGGGATGGGTGGCTACACCTTC

v_call: TRBV5-1
j_call: TRBJ1-2
d_call: -
clone_size: -
cdr3_aa: CASSTRESYGYTF
cdr3_nt: TGCGCCAGCAGCACGCGAGAGTCCTATGGCTACACCTTC

v_call: TRBV30
j_call: TRBJ2-1
d_call: -
clone_size: -
cdr3_aa: CAWSVLALNEQFF
cdr3_nt: TGTGCCTGGAGTGTATTAGCCCTCAATGAGCAGTTCTTC

v_call: TRBV7-2
j_call: TRBJ2-7
d_call: TRBD2
clone_size: -
cdr3_aa: CASQRQGGGSLNYEQYF
cdr3_nt: TGTGCCAGCCAACGTCAGGGCGGGGGGTCATTAAATTACGAGCAGTACTTC

v_call: TRBV29-1
j_call: TRBJ2-7
d_call: -
clone_size: -
cdr3_aa: CSVSATGIYEQYF
cdr3_nt: TGCAGCGTCAGTGCCACAGGGATCTACGAGCAGTACTTC

v_call: TRBV6-4
j_call: TRBJ1-1
d_call: TRBD1
clone_size: few
cdr3_aa: CASSPSTGENTEAFF
cdr3_nt: TGTGCCAGCAGTCCCTCGACAGGGGAGAACACTGAAGCTTTCTTT

v_call: TRBV7-8
j_call: TRBJ1-1
d_call: -
clone_size: -
cdr3_aa: CASSPLGTRGGNTEAFF
cdr3_nt: TGTGCCAGCAGCCCGCTAGGAACCCGGGGGGGAAACACTGAAGCTTTCTTT

v_call: TRBV5-1
j_call: TRBJ2-1
d_call: TRBD2
clone_size: -
cdr3_aa: CASSPRGGSGLSYNEQFF
cdr3_nt: TGCGCCAGCAGCCCACGGGGGGGATCCGGCCTATCCTACAATGAGCAGTTCTTC

v_call: TRBV7-2
j_call: TRBJ2-3
d_call: -
clone_size: few
cdr3_aa: CASSRELRGAQYF
cdr3_nt: TGTGCCAGCAGCCGGGAACTACGAGGAGCGCAGTATTTT

v_call: TRBV27
j_call: TRBJ2-7
d_call: -
clone_size: few
cdr3_aa: CASSFRGGDSYEQYF
cdr3_nt: TGTGCCAGCAGTTTCCGTGGAGGGGACAGCTACGAGCAGTACTTC

v_call: TRBV19
j_call: TRBJ2-3
d_call: -
clone_size: -
cdr3_aa: CASSPNSVDTQYF
cdr3_nt: TGTGCCAGTAGTCCCAACTCGGTAGATACGCAGTATTTT